Each of the 21 T cell receptor beta chains below was sequenced from the same sample in a study of PD-L1 blockade in urothelial cancer. TCRdb's table, derived via immunoSEQ multiplex PCR, lists solely in-frame clones and lacks some. The sample shows 75,000 to 90,000 clones, roughly 82% of them seen only once. Sequencing was performed on PBMCs, taken around atezolizumab (anti-PD-L1) treatment. The receptors here all came from a man between 65 and 85 years old with urothelial cancer.

The chain uses TRBV7-7 and TRBJ2-5, with a possible D match to TRBD1 (7 bases). The CDR3 has 13 amino acids. Germline CDR1 and CDR2: SSHAT and FNYEAQ (reference sequence). Between the trimmed V and J ends, which lost 5 bases and 3 bases, there was a span of 10 bases. CDR3 in DNA: TGTGCCAGCAGCGCAGGGGGGAAAGAGACCCAGTACTTC. This translates into CASSAGGKETQYF.

In DNA form, the CDR3 reads TGTGCCACTTATCGGGGAGGGGATGGGGGCTACACCTTC. This gives the protein CATYRGGDGGYTF. The chain is built from TRBV19 and TRBJ1-2, with D possibly being TRBD1 (5 bases). V lost 10 bases, J lost 8 bases, and 20 bases lay in between. CDR3 length equals 13 residues. Germline loops: CDR1 LNHDA, CDR2 SQIVND (reference sequence).

The table lists this clone with a few counts. This chain uses TRBV6-6 with TRBJ1-4, with 7 bases matching TRBD1. Per the germline V gene, CDR1 is MNHNY and CDR2 is SVGAGI (reference sequence). This CDR3 spans 16 amino acids. V trimming: 6 bases; J trimming: 0 bases; junction bases outside the gene matches: 7. This chain's CDR3 is CASSHRDRTTNEKLFF. DNA of the CDR3: TGTGCCAGCAGCCACCGGGACAGAACAACTAATGAAAAACTGTTTTTT.

V and J are TRBV28 and TRBJ2-3, with unresolved D. The CDR3 sequence is 15 residues long. Between the trimmed V and J ends, which lost 6 bases and 2 bases, there was a span of 15 bases. Germline-derived CDR1 and CDR2 are MDHEN and SYDVKM. The CDR3 bases are TGTGCCAGCAGCCCCCCAGCGCAAAACACAGATACGCAGTATTTT. It specifies CASSPPAQNTDTQYF. Looking up the rest from reference TRBV28 and TRBJ2-3 gives the full variable domain: DVKVTQSSRYLVKRTGEKVFLECVQDMDHENMFWYRQDPGLGLRLIYFSYDVKMKEKGDIPEGYSVSREKKERFSLILESASTNQTSMYLCASSPPAQNTDTQYFGPGTRLTVL.

The chain employs TRBV6-1 and TRBJ2-3; 7 bases align to TRBD1. The V segment lost 2 bases and the J segment 0 bases; nucleotides outside the gene matches: 2. This CDR3 spans 15 amino acids. Germline-derived CDR1 and CDR2 are MNHNS and SASEGT. The CDR3 DNA reads as TGTGCCAGCAGTGAAAGGGGACAGAGCACAGATACGCAGTATTTT. This encodes CASSERGQSTDTQYF.

The V call is TRBV6-6, the J call TRBJ2-7; TRBD2 agrees at 13 bases. J gave up 7 bases and V 7 bases, and 7 bases lay outside the gene matches. This CDR3 contains 14 residues. Germline V lookup: CDR1 MNHNY, CDR2 SVGAGI (reference sequence). CDR3 DNA: TGTGCCAGCACCGGGACTAGCGGGGCGGGGGAGCAGTACTTC. Its protein is CASTGTSGAGEQYF.

The gene calls are TRBV6-6 and TRBJ1-1; no clear D. This CDR3 spans 15 amino acids. Trimming stripped 2 bases from V and 1 base from J, with 11 bases between. In germline, CDR1 is MNHNY, CDR2 SVGAGI (reference sequence). CDR3 loop: CASSYPYDENTEAFF. As DNA, the CDR3 is TGTGCCAGCAGTTACCCCTACGATGAGAACACTGAAGCTTTCTTT.

The CDR3 region is CASSDAGVWDTQYF. For the CDR3, the DNA is TGTGCCAGCAGTGATGCAGGGGTCTGGGATACGCAGTATTTT. The chain couples TRBV2 to TRBJ2-3; a weak D match, TRBD1 (6 bases). The germline CDR1 and CDR2 sequences are SNHLY and FYNNEI. The germline V and J ends were trimmed by 3 bases and 6 bases, with 13 bases remaining between them. The CDR3 consists of 14 residues.

The chain links TRBV2 to TRBJ2-2, with 9 bases aligning to TRBD1. The CDR3 loop spans 15 amino acids. Germline V gives CDR1 SNHLY, CDR2 FYNNEI. V gave up 4 bases and J gave up 4 bases; unmatched junction bases: 4. CDR3 sequence: CASSVDRGTTGELFF. The CDR3 region has the DNA TGTGCCAGCAGTGTGGACAGGGGAACCACCGGGGAGCTGTTTTTT.

CDR3 sequence: CASTPRGGYGYTF. CDR3 bases: TGTGCCAGCACCCCCCGGGGAGGCTATGGCTACACCTTC. The chain carries TRBV6-5 and TRBJ1-2; no definite D call. The CDR3 extends over 13 amino acids. Per germline, CDR1 MNHEY and CDR2 SVGAGI. V was cut by 7 bases and J by 4 bases, with 13 bases left in between.

The chain carries TRBV5-4 and TRBJ1-5; D is unclear. V lost 2 bases, J lost 9 bases, and 12 bases lay in between. Germline V gene lookup returns CDR1 SGHNT and CDR2 YYREEE (reference sequence). CDR3 length: 13 amino acids. CDR3 bases: TGTGCCAGCAGCTTTTCCCCGGCGGGGCCCCAGCATTTT. It yields the protein CASSFSPAGPQHF.

V is TRBV30 and J is TRBJ1-3; perhaps TRBD1 as D (6 bases). CDR1 is GTSNPN, CDR2 SVGIG, per germline (reference sequence). V dropped 0 bases and J dropped 2 bases, with 14 bases sitting between them. This CDR3 comprises 16 residues. In DNA form, the CDR3 reads TGTGCCTGGAGTGTTAGCGGGACACTAACTGGAAACACCATATATTTT. Translation gives CAWSVSGTLTGNTIYF. Using reference TRBV30 and TRBJ1-3 for the parts outside the CDR3, the full variable domain is SQTIHQWPATLVQPVGSPLSLECTVEGTSNPNLYWYRQAAGRGLQLLFYSVGIGQISSEVPQNLSASRPQDRQFILSSKKLLLSDSGFYLCAWSVSGTLTGNTIYFGEGSWLTVV.

This chain uses TRBV12-5 with TRBJ2-3; TRBD2 agrees at 7 bases. V was pared by 3 bases and J by 3 bases, with 9 bases of the junction left unmatched. The CDR3 runs to 16 residues. Germline-derived CDR1 and CDR2 are LGHNT and FRNRAP. This CDR3 is CASGFLGGGRTDTQYF. The CDR3 nucleotides read TGTGCTAGTGGTTTCCTTGGGGGGGGGAGGACAGATACGCAGTATTTT. Drawing the rest from reference TRBV12-5 and TRBJ2-3, the complete variable domain is DARVTQTPRHKVTEMGQEVTMRCQPILGHNTVFWYRQTMMQGLELLAYFRNRAPLDDSGMPKDRFSAEMPDATLATLKIQPSEPRDSAVYFCASGFLGGGRTDTQYFGPGTRLTVL.

The chain combines TRBV5-4 with TRBJ2-3; D not certain. V was trimmed by 1 base and J by 4 bases, leaving 13 bases between them. This CDR3 is built from 15 residues. CDR1 SGHNT and CDR2 YYREEE come from the germline V gene (reference sequence). CDR3 DNA sequence: TGTGCCAGCAGCTTGCCCCATGGTCCGGCAGATACGCAGTATTTT. This encodes CASSLPHGPADTQYF.

The rearrangement joins TRBV14 to TRBJ2-5; the D gene is possibly TRBD2 (5 bases). This CDR3 spans 16 amino acids. The germline CDR1 and CDR2 sequences are SGHDN and FVKESK. V dropped 4 bases and J dropped 0 bases, with 15 bases sitting between them. CDR3 in amino acids: CASSPGRVAYQETQYF. The CDR3 DNA is TGTGCCAGCAGCCCCGGGCGGGTCGCGTACCAAGAGACCCAGTACTTC. The entire variable domain, with the rest obtained from reference TRBV14 and TRBJ2-5, is as follows: EAGVTQFPSHSVIEKGQTVTLRCDPISGHDNLYWYRRVMGKEIKFLLHFVKESKQDESGMPNNRFLAERTGGTYSTLKVQPAELEDSGVYFCASSPGRVAYQETQYFGPGTRLLVL.

This clone was seen once. V is TRBV5-8 and J is TRBJ2-2; TRBD1 matches 8 bases. Germline CDR1 is SGHTS and CDR2 is YDEGEE. V lost 0 bases to trimming and J lost 2 bases; unmatched junction nucleotides: 6. This CDR3 comprises 17 residues. The CDR3 DNA follows: TGTGCCAGCAGCTTGGCGTTTGGACAGGGTAACACCGGGGAGCTGTTTTTT. Translating it yields CASSLAFGQGNTGELFF.

The CDR3 nucleotides read TGCGCCAGCAGCTTATTGCAGGGCGGGGATGAAAAACTGTTTTTT. Its translation: CASSLLQGGDEKLFF. The chain employs TRBV5-1 and TRBJ1-4; possible D gene TRBD1, 5 bases. Deletions cut 2 bases from V and 6 bases from J, with 14 bases between. Per germline, CDR1 SGHRS and CDR2 YFSETQ. The CDR3 extends over 15 amino acids.

The chain carries TRBV30 and TRBJ2-5; 11 bases line up with TRBD2. In germline, CDR1 is GTSNPN, CDR2 SVGIG (reference sequence). This CDR3 spans 16 amino acids. V lost 2 bases to trimming and J lost 7 bases; unmatched junction nucleotides: 12. The CDR3 region is CAWSSFIRLAGGTQYF. The CDR3 DNA follows: TGTGCCTGGAGTTCTTTCATAAGGCTAGCGGGAGGGACCCAGTACTTC. Full variable domain (missing parts from reference TRBV30 and TRBJ2-5): SQTIHQWPATLVQPVGSPLSLECTVEGTSNPNLYWYRQAAGRGLQLLFYSVGIGQISSEVPQNLSASRPQDRQFILSSKKLLLSDSGFYLCAWSSFIRLAGGTQYFGPGTRLLVL.

This sequence joins TRBV5-1 and TRBJ2-5; 8 bases are a match to TRBD1. The last part of the DNA fits TRBJ2-7 better; the J call may be wrong. Per germline, CDR1 SGHRS and CDR2 YFSETQ. The CDR3 covers 14 residues. CDR3 coding DNA: TGCGCCAGCAGCTGGGGGGACAGGAGCTACGAGCAGTACTTC. This gives the protein CASSWGDRSYEQYF.

The chain links TRBV4-2 to TRBJ2-7; 8 bases agree with TRBD1. Germline values: CDR1 LGHNA, CDR2 YNFKEQ. CDR3 size: 17 residues. V was clipped by 0 bases and J by 1 base; unmatched bases: 8. The DNA of the CDR3 is TGTGCCAGCAGCCAAGATGAGGGACAGGAAACATCCTACGAGCAGTACTTC. Amino acids: CASSQDEGQETSYEQYF.

This clone was detected only once. The chain employs TRBV6-5 and TRBJ2-3; D ambiguous. Per the germline V gene, CDR1 is MNHEY and CDR2 is SVGAGI. The V end lost 7 bases, the J end lost 2 bases, and 16 bases lay between the germline ends. The CDR3 is 15 amino acids. CDR3 residues: CASTFSTSPTDTQYF. In nucleotides, the CDR3 is TGTGCCAGCACCTTTTCGACTTCTCCCACAGATACGCAGTATTTT.